These T cell receptor beta chains were read from a single sample in a study of cytomegalovirus exposure and HLA in healthy donors. The assay was immunoSEQ multiplex PCR, and TCRdb's table has in-frame clones only and misses some. The sample shows under 400,000 clones, approximately 91% of them seen only once. Material: PBMCs. Receptors originate from a young man in good health and CMV-seronegative. Both conserved end residues are part of each CDR3. D genes are given only for firm matches.

J | length | D | V | CDR3
TRBJ2-1 | 16 | TRBD1 | TRBV5-6 | CASVAWWDRDLNEQFF
TRBJ2-7 | 14 | TRBD1 | TRBV6-5 | CASSERQGAREQYF
TRBJ2-3 | 17 | TRBD2 | TRBV11-1 | CASSGPSRGVVADTQYF
TRBJ1-4 | 15 | - | TRBV5-6 | CASSESPWANEKLFF
TRBJ1-5 | 15 | TRBD1 | TRBV7-9 | CASSAGTGGTQPQHF
TRBJ1-1 | 18 | TRBD1 | TRBV11-3 | CASSPWEGTGIVRTEAFF
TRBJ1-3 | 15 | - | TRBV13 | CASSYQDSSGNTIYF
TRBJ2-3 | 12 | - | TRBV30 | CAWSGGPDTQYF
TRBJ1-4 | 15 | - | TRBV7-9 | CASSLVGGIGEKLFF
TRBJ2-1 | 14 | - | TRBV15 | CATSTRASYNEQFF
TRBJ2-7 | 18 | - | TRBV9 | CASSVEDRAGGGAHEQYF
TRBJ2-3 | 16 | - | TRBV15 | CATSRGPRDRTDTQYF
TRBJ2-5 | 15 | TRBD1 | TRBV2 | CASSIGQGRSETQYF
TRBJ1-2 | 14 | TRBD1 | TRBV19 | CASSPSYRGNGYTF
TRBJ2-1 | 16 | TRBD2 | TRBV4-3 | CASSNRLAGLYNEQFF
TRBJ2-2 | 13 | - | TRBV27 | CASSLGYTGELFF
TRBJ2-5 | 14 | TRBD1 | TRBV4-3 | CASSRQGLGETQYF
TRBJ2-1 | 17 | TRBD2 | TRBV5-6 | CASSLATSGGAHNEQFF
TRBJ1-1 | 14 | - | TRBV10-1 | CASSESTRNTEAFF
TRBJ2-7 | 14 | - | TRBV7-9 | CASSPRWGVDEQYF
TRBJ2-2 | 17 | TRBD1 | TRBV5-8 | CASSFRTGLSNTGELFF
TRBJ2-7 | 11 | - | TRBV6-5 | CASTPTYEQYF
TRBJ1-3 | 16 | - | TRBV30 | CAWSAPYRTSGNTIYF
TRBJ2-7 | 18 | TRBD1 | TRBV23-1 | CASSQPARRDRVPYEQYF
TRBJ2-7 | 12 | - | TRBV2 | CATNQGGYEQYF
TRBJ2-1 | 15 | TRBD1 | TRBV2 | CASNRDRGTYNEQFF
TRBJ1-1 | 12 | - | TRBV23-1 | CASSHGGTEAFF
TRBJ2-3 | 15 | - | TRBV27 | CASSKWGPGTDTQYF
TRBJ2-5 | 15 | TRBD2 | TRBV7-7 | CASSLVGTSFETQYF
TRBJ2-7 | 14 | - | TRBV27 | CASSLSAGAYEQYF
TRBJ1-5 | 17 | TRBD1 | TRBV19 | CASSTRADRGTITPQHF
TRBJ2-5 | 14 | - | TRBV7-6 | CASSLSETARTQYF
TRBJ1-5 | 15 | - | TRBV27 | CASSFYGYSNQPQHF
TRBJ2-7 | 16 | TRBD1 | TRBV7-2 | CASSLEPQGATYEQYF
TRBJ1-6 | 14 | - | TRBV30 | CASDVGQFNSPLHF
TRBJ1-4 | 12 | - | TRBV6-5 | CASSGNNEKLFF
TRBJ2-7 | 17 | TRBD2 | TRBV5-1 | CASSLVTASAGGPLQYF
TRBJ2-7 | 14 | TRBD1 | TRBV5-6 | CASSFAQGAYEQYF
TRBJ2-6 | 15 | - | TRBV7-8 | CASSPAGSGANVLTF
TRBJ1-2 | 14 | - | TRBV4-1 | CASSQPRESYGYTF
TRBJ1-5 | 15 | - | TRBV2 | CASSPYPGGGQPQHF
TRBJ1-1 | 13 | - | TRBV30 | CAWSVLGTTEAFF
TRBJ1-1 | 17 | - | TRBV10-3 | CAISDAEGVGGSTEAFF
TRBJ1-6 | 16 | TRBD1 | TRBV5-6 | CASSLYQGARISPLHF
TRBJ2-5 | 16 | TRBD2 | TRBV11-2 | CASRPSGGGKQETQYF
TRBJ2-4 | 14 | TRBD2 | TRBV10-2 | CASSNQLAGGIQYF
TRBJ1-1 | 11 | - | TRBV2 | CASGPSRAAFF
TRBJ1-2 | 14 | TRBD1 | TRBV5-1 | CASSSGGTNYGYTF
TRBJ1-1 | 12 | - | TRBV29-1 | CSGATGNTEAFF
TRBJ2-1 | 15 | - | TRBV6-1 | CASSEVTGDDNEQFF
TRBJ1-6 | 16 | - | TRBV9 | CASSLRQGGSNSPLHF
TRBJ1-5 | 14 | - | TRBV6-1 | CASSERGQGQPQHF
TRBJ1-3 | 21 | - | TRBV19 | CASSIEARGLKPTRSGNTIYF
TRBJ2-5 | 15 | TRBD1 | TRBV2 | CATMGQGGLEETQYF
TRBJ1-1 | 15 | - | TRBV5-1 | CASSLASRGVTEAFF
TRBJ1-2 | 14 | - | TRBV19 | CASSIDVSSGGYTF
TRBJ2-3 | 15 | - | TRBV5-1 | CASSLDGDRTDTQYF
TRBJ2-3 | 15 | TRBD2 | TRBV12-5 | CASGLSRGGGDTQYF